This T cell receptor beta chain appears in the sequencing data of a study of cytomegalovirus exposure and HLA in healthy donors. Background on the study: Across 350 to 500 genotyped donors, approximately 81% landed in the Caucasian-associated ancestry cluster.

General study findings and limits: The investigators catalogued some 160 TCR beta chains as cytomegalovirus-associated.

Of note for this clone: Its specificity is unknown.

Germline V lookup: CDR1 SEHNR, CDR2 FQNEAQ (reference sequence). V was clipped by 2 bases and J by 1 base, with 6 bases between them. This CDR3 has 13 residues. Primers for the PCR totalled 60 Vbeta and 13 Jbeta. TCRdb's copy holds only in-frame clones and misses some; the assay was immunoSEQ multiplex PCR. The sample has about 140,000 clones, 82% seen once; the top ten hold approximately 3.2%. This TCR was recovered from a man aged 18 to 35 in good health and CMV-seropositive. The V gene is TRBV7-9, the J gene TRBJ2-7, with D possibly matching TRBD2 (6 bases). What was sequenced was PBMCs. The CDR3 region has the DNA TGTGCCAGCAGCTTACGGGAGTCCTACGAGCAGTACTTC. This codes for CASSLRESYEQYF.